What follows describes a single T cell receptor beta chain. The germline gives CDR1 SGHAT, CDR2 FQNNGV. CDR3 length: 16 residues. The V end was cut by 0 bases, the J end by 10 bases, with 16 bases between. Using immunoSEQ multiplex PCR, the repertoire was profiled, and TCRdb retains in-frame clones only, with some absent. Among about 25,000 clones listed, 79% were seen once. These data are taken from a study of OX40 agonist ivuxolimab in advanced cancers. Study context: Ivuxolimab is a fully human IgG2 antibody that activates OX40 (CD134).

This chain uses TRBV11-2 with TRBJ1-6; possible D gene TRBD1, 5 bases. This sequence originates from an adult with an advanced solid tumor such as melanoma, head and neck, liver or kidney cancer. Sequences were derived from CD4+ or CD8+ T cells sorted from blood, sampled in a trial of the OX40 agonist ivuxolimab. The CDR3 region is CASSLDRGGIRSPLHF. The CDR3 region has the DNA TGTGCCAGCAGCTTAGACCGGGGGGGAATCAGGTCACCCCTCCACTTT.